Following are 20 T cell receptor beta chains from one sample sequenced in a study of cytomegalovirus exposure and HLA in healthy donors. Primers: 60 Vbeta forward and 13 Jbeta reverse. Profiled with immunoSEQ multiplex PCR; TCRdb holds only in-frame clones, not every one. The sample shows about 190,000 clones, roughly 76% of them seen only once. Sequencing was performed on PBMCs. The receptor source for this set is a woman aged 25 to 45 in good health and CMV-seropositive.

This clone appeared once. V usage is TRBV30 and J usage is TRBJ1-1; 7 bases are a match to TRBD1. The junction had 17 bases not matched to a gene; V was cut back by 4 bases and J by 0 bases. CDR1 and CDR2 (germline): GTSNPN, SVGIG (reference sequence). CDR3 length equals 18 residues. CDR3 bases: TGTGCCTGGACCCTACGAGACAGGGTCAGGATGATGAACACTGAAGCTTTCTTT. It yields the protein CAWTLRDRVRMMNTEAFF.

This chain uses TRBV5-6 with TRBJ1-2, with 7 bases that match TRBD1. Trimming at V came to 2 bases and at J to 1 base, leaving 2 bases not matched to a gene. The CDR3 is made up of 14 amino acids. CDR1 SGHDT and CDR2 YYEEEE come from the germline V gene. This CDR3 reads CASSFGTVNYGYTF. CDR3 coding DNA: TGTGCCAGCAGCTTTGGGACAGTTAACTATGGCTACACCTTC.

On this clone itself: Other DNA sequences in the same sample also yield this CDR3. The chain couples TRBV27 to TRBJ1-2, with 8 bases that match TRBD1. CDR1 is MNHEY and CDR2 is SMNVEV in the germline V gene (reference sequence). The length of the CDR3 is 15 residues. V trimming: 8 bases; J trimming: 5 bases; junction bases outside the gene matches: 13. CDR3 loop: CASGRDRLPGYGYTF. The CDR3 DNA sequence: TGTGCCAGCGGCCGGGACAGGCTTCCTGGGTATGGCTACACCTTC.

The chain employs TRBV5-1 and TRBJ2-5; weak D call: TRBD1 (5 bases). Looked up from germline, CDR1 is SGHRS and CDR2 is YFSETQ. This CDR3 comprises 15 residues. V lost 0 bases and J 2 bases, leaving 11 bases between the germline ends. CDR3 sequence (DNA): TGCGCCAGCAGCTTGGTGGCAGGGTGGCAAGAGACCCAGTACTTC. Protein: CASSLVAGWQETQYF.

The chain has TRBV30 and TRBJ1-3; 7 bases agree with TRBD1. V gave up 1 base and J gave up 0 bases; unmatched junction bases: 18. From germline, CDR1 is GTSNPN and CDR2 SVGIG (reference sequence). This CDR3 comprises 20 residues. CDR3 residues: CAWSAYLSQYRDSSGNTIYF. Here the CDR3 DNA reads TGTGCCTGGAGTGCCTATCTTTCACAGTACAGGGACAGCTCTGGAAACACCATATATTTT.

This clone is a singleton in its sample. V is TRBV7-9 and J is TRBJ2-7; 10 bases agree with TRBD1. Germline-derived CDR1 and CDR2 are SEHNR and FQNEAQ (reference sequence). V shed 8 bases and J 4 bases; nucleotides not matched to a gene: 5. The CDR3 is 13 amino acids. CDR3 amino acids: CASRRDRGYEQYF. As DNA, the CDR3 is TGTGCCAGCCGCCGGGACAGGGGTTACGAGCAGTACTTC.

The rearrangement uses TRBV7-8 and TRBJ2-7; unclear D gene. Germline CDR1 SGHVS, CDR2 FQNEAQ. CDR3 length equals 16 residues. V lost 5 bases and J 1 base, leaving 18 bases between the germline ends. The CDR3 sequence: CASSAGVIYSSYEQYF. CDR3 DNA sequence: TGTGCCAGCAGCGCCGGAGTAATCTATTCTTCCTACGAGCAGTACTTC.

The chain recombines TRBV7-9 with TRBJ1-2; perhaps TRBD1 as D (5 bases). From germline, CDR1 is SEHNR and CDR2 FQNEAQ (reference sequence). CDR3 length: 16 residues. Trimming cost V 5 bases and J 7 bases, with 23 bases left between them. The CDR3 loop reads CASSPPVLGGNVGYTF. DNA for the CDR3: TGTGCCAGCAGCCCACCCGTCCTCGGGGGTAATGTTGGCTACACCTTC.

The gene calls are TRBV19 and TRBJ1-5; D possibly corresponds to TRBD1 (5 bases). Trimming pared 7 bases from V and 9 bases from J, leaving 13 bases between. Germline CDR1 is LNHDA and CDR2 is SQIVND (reference sequence). The CDR3 runs 12 residues. The CDR3 protein is CASTRGGPPQHF. The DNA for the CDR3 is TGTGCCAGTACCCGGGGGGGTCCGCCCCAGCATTTT.

The rearrangement joins TRBV5-1 to TRBJ1-4; the match to TRBD1 covers 7 bases. V was clipped by 4 bases and J by 6 bases; unmatched bases: 9. Germline CDR1 reads SGHRS; CDR2 reads YFSETQ. The length of the CDR3 is 15 residues. The CDR3: CASSTLGQRYEKLFF. The CDR3 nucleotides are TGCGCCAGCAGCACCCTGGGACAGAGATATGAAAAACTGTTTTTT.

The chain carries TRBV4-1 and TRBJ2-7; 10 bases fit TRBD1. This CDR3 has 14 amino acids. With 4 bases clipped from V and 3 bases from J, the junction kept 3 bases outside the gene matches. From germline, CDR1 is MGHRA and CDR2 YSYEKL. This CDR3 reads CASSPGQGRYEQYF. The CDR3 DNA follows: TGCGCCAGCAGCCCGGGACAGGGGCGCTACGAGCAGTACTTC.

V is TRBV4-1 and J is TRBJ1-6, with a tentative D call TRBD1 (6 bases). Trimming shortened V by 3 bases and J by 7 bases, and 19 bases separated the two germline ends. The CDR3 contains 17 residues. The germline V gene has CDR1 MGHRA and CDR2 YSYEKL. CDR3 sequence: CASSHRRQDSGNSPLHF. CDR3 nucleotides: TGCGCCAGCAGCCACCGAAGACAGGACTCGGGGAATTCACCCCTCCACTTT.

V is TRBV2 and J is TRBJ1-1; 7 bases align to TRBD1. Looked up from germline, CDR1 is SNHLY and CDR2 is FYNNEI. The CDR3 is made up of 13 amino acids. The J segment lost 6 bases and the V segment lost 4 bases, leaving 5 bases of the junction unmatched. The CDR3 sequence: CASSVGQDSEAFF. The CDR3, as DNA: TGTGCCAGCAGTGTAGGACAGGACTCTGAAGCTTTCTTT.

This clone was recorded a few times. This chain joins TRBV6-5 and TRBJ1-1; TRBD1 agrees at 9 bases. Losses at the gene ends were 4 bases for V and 1 base for J; bases not matched to a gene: 4. Germline V gene data show CDR1 as MNHEY and CDR2 as SVGAGI. The CDR3 length is 15 residues. The CDR3 spells CASSSLDRGNTEAFF. The DNA for the CDR3 is TGTGCCAGCAGTTCCTTGGACAGGGGGAACACTGAAGCTTTCTTT.

V gene TRBV18 combines with J gene TRBJ1-2, with 10 positions matching TRBD1. With V trimmed by 3 bases and J by 0 bases, 7 bases remained unmatched. Germline V gene lookup returns CDR1 KGHSH and CDR2 LQKENI. This CDR3 is built from 17 residues. CDR3 region: CASSPMTGGSTNYGYTF. CDR3 coding DNA: TGTGCCAGCTCACCTATGACAGGGGGCTCTACTAACTATGGCTACACCTTC.

This sequence joins TRBV5-1 and TRBJ2-5; tentatively, D is TRBD2 (5 bases). This CDR3 contains 15 residues. CDR1 is SGHRS, CDR2 YFSETQ, per germline. The germline V and J ends were trimmed by 4 bases and 4 bases, with 17 bases remaining between them. CDR3 in amino acids: CASSPGLSGLETQYF. For the CDR3, the DNA is TGCGCCAGCAGCCCTGGACTCAGTGGGTTAGAGACCCAGTACTTC.

The chain carries TRBV11-2 and TRBJ2-1, with D possibly matching TRBD2 (5 bases). This CDR3 has 13 residues. The germline CDR1 and CDR2 sequences are SGHAT and FQNNGV. With 5 bases removed from V and 7 bases from J, the gap between germline ends came to 12 bases. DNA of the CDR3: TGTGCCAGCAGCCCCAGCGGTCAAAATGAGCAGTTCTTC. It is translated as CASSPSGQNEQFF.

The chain links TRBV9 to TRBJ2-2; 9 bases map to TRBD2. Germline CDR1 reads SGDLS; CDR2 reads YYNGEE. This CDR3 comprises 15 residues. The V gene end was trimmed by 4 bases and the J gene end by 5 bases; junction bases not matched to a gene: 6. The DNA of the CDR3 is TGTGCCAGCAGCCCCGCGGGGGGGAATACCGGGGAGCTGTTTTTT. Translated: CASSPAGGNTGELFF.

The table lists this clone with a few counts. J is TRBJ2-7 and V is TRBV5-6; 11 bases are a match to TRBD2. This CDR3 spans 15 amino acids. Germline V lookup: CDR1 SGHDT, CDR2 YYEEEE. V trimming: 4 bases; J trimming: 2 bases; junction bases outside the gene matches: 5. Written as DNA, the CDR3 is TGTGCCAGCAGCGGTCCGACTAGCGGGGCCTACGAGCAGTACTTC. Protein sequence: CASSGPTSGAYEQYF.

This chain links TRBV10-3 with TRBJ2-1; 12 bases are shared with TRBD2. The CDR3 contains 18 residues. Trimming cost V 0 bases and J 6 bases; bases outside gene matches: 9. The germline CDR1 and CDR2 sequences are ENHRY and SYGVKD. The CDR3 spells CAISESSPRLAGANEQFF. The CDR3 region has the DNA TGTGCCATCAGTGAGTCGTCCCCAAGACTAGCGGGGGCCAATGAGCAGTTCTTC.